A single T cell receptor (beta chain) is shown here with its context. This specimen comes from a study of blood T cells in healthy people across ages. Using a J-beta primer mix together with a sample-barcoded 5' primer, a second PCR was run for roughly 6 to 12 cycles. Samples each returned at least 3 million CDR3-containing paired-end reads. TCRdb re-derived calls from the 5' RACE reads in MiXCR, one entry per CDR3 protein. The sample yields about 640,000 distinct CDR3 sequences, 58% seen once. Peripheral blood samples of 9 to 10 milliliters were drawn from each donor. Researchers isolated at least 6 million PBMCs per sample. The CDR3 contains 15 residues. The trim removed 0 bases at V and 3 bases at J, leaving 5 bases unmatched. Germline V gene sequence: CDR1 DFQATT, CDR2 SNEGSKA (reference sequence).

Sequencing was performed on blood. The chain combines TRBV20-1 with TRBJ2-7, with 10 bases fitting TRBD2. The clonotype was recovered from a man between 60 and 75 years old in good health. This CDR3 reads CSARDVQRGGYEQYF. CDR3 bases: TGCAGTGCTAGAGATGTCCAGCGGGGGGGCTACGAGCAGTACTTC.